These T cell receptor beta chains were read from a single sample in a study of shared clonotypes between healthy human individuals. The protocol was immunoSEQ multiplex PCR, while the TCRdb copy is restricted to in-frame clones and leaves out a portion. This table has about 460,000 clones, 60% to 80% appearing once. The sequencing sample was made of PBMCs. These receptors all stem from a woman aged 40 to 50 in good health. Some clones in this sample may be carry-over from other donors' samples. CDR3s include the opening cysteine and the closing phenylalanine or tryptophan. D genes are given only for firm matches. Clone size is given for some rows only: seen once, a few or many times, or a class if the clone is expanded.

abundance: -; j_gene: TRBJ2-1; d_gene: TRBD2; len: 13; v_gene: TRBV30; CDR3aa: CAWEKRGSGEQFF; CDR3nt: TGTGCCTGGGAGAAGCGGGGGAGCGGTGAGCAGTTCTTC
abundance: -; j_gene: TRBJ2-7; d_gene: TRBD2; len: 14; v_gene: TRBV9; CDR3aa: CASSGTSGSYEQYF; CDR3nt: TGTGCCAGCAGCGGGACTAGCGGGAGCTACGAGCAGTACTTC
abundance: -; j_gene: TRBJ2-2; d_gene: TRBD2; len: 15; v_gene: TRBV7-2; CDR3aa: CASSRTSGGTGELFF; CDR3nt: TGTGCCAGCAGTCGGACCAGCGGGGGCACCGGGGAGCTGTTTTTT
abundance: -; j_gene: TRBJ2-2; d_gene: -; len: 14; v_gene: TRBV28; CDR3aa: CASRLQGSTGELFF; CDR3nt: TGTGCCAGCAGGCTACAGGGAAGCACCGGGGAGCTGTTTTTT
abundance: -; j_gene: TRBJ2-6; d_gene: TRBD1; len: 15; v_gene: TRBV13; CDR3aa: CASSLTGAGANVLTF; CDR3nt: TGTGCCAGCAGCTTGACAGGGGCTGGGGCCAACGTCCTGACTTTC
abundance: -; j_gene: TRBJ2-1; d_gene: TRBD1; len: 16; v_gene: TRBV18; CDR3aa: CASSPLDRGLYNEQFF; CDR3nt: TGTGCCAGCTCACCGCTGGACAGGGGGCTTTACAATGAGCAGTTCTTC
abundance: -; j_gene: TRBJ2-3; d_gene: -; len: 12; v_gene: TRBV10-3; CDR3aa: CATTDGSDTQYF; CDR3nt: TGTGCCACGACAGACGGGTCAGATACGCAGTATTTT
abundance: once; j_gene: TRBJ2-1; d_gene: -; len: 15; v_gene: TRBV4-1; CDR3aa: CASSQVGSPYNEQFF; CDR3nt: TGCGCCAGCAGCCAAGTTGGGAGTCCCTACAATGAGCAGTTCTTC
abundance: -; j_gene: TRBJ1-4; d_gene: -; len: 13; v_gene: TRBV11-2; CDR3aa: CASSLNSGEKLFF; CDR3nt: TGTGCCAGCAGCTTAAACAGTGGGGAAAAACTGTTTTTT
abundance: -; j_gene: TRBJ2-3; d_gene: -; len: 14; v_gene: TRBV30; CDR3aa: CAWSGGTSTDTQYF; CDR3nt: TGTGCCTGGAGTGGCGGAACTAGCACAGATACGCAGTATTTT
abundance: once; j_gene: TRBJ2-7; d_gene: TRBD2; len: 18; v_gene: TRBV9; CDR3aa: CASSVDPSPSGSTYEQYF; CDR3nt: TGTGCCAGCAGCGTAGACCCCTCTCCTAGCGGGAGTACCTACGAGCAGTACTTC
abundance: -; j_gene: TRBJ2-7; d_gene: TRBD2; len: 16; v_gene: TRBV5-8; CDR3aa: CASSLSRTSAIYEQYF; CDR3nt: TGTGCCAGCAGCTTGAGCAGGACTAGCGCGATATACGAGCAGTACTTC
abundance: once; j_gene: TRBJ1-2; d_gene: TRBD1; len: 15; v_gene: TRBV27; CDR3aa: CASSLVGTAGGGYTF; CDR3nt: TGTGCCAGCAGTTTAGTGGGGACAGCAGGCGGTGGCTACACCTTC
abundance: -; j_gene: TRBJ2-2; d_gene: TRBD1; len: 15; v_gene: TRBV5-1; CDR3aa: CASSPDRANTGELFF; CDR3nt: TGCGCCAGCAGCCCGGACAGGGCGAACACCGGGGAGCTGTTTTTT
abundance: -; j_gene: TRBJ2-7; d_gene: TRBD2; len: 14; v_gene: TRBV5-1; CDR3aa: CASSSSGGRYEQYF; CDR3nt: TGCGCCAGCAGCTCGTCGGGGGGGCGCTACGAGCAGTACTTC
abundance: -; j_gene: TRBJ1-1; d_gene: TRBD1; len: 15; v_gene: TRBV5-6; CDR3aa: CASSGGTGINTEAFF; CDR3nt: TGTGCCAGCAGCGGAGGGACAGGGATAAACACTGAAGCTTTCTTT
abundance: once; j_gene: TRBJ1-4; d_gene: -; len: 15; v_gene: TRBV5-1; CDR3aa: CASSNGQRGSEKLFF; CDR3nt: TGCGCCAGCAGCAACGGACAGAGGGGGTCTGAAAAACTGTTTTTT
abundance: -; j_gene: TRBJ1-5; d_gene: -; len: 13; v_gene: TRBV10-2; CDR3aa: CASSEQGNQPQHF; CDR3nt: TGCGCCAGCAGTGAGCAGGGCAATCAGCCCCAGCATTTT
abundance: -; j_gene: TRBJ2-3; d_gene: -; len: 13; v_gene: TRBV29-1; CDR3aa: CSTMVAGTDTQYF; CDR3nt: TGCAGCACTATGGTAGCCGGCACAGATACGCAGTATTTT
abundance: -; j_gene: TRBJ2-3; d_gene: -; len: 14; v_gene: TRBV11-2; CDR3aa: CASSLDLGRATQYF; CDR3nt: TGTGCCAGCAGCTTAGATCTCGGCAGGGCGACGCAGTATTTT
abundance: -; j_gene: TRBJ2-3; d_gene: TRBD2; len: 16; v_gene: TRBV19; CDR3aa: CASSIGAGDGTDTQYF; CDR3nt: TGTGCCAGTAGTATTGGAGCGGGAGACGGCACAGATACGCAGTATTTT
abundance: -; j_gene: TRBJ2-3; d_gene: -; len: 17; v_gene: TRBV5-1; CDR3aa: CASSLVGTDSSTDTQYF; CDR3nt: TGCGCCAGCAGCTTGGTAGGGACGGATTCTAGCACAGATACGCAGTATTTT
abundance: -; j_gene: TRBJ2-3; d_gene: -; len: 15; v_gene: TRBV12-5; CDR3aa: CASGLYGMRTDTQYF; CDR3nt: TGTGCTAGTGGTTTGTACGGGATGAGGACAGATACGCAGTATTTT
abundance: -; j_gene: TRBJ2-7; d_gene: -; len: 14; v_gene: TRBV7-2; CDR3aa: CASSYRDNRQEQYF; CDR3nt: TGTGCCAGCAGCTACCGGGACAACCGGCAGGAGCAGTACTTC
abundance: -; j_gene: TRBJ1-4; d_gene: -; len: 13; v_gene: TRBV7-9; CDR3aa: CASSPKAGEKLFF; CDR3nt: TGTGCCAGCAGCCCGAAAGCGGGCGAGAAACTGTTTTTT
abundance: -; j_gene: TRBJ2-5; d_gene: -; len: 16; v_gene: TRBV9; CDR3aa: CASSVGSGTLQETQYF; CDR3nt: TGTGCCAGCAGCGTTGGCTCCGGGACGCTTCAAGAGACCCAGTACTTC
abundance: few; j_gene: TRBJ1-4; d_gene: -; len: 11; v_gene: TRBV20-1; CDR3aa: CSQTRGEKLFF; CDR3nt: TGCAGCCAGACGCGGGGTGAAAAACTGTTTTTT
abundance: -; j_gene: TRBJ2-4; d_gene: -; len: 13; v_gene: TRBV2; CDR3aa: CASSAQGGLVQYF; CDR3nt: TGTGCCAGCAGTGCTCAGGGAGGATTGGTTCAGTACTTC
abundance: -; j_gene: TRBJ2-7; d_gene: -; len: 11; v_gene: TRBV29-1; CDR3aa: CSAWTDYEQYF; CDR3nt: TGCAGCGCCTGGACGGACTACGAGCAGTACTTC
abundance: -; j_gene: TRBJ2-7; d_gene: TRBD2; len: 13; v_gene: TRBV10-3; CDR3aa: CAISNSGDYEQYF; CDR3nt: TGTGCCATCAGTAATAGCGGGGACTACGAGCAGTACTTC
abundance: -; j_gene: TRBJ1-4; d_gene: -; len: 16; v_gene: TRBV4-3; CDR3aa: CASSPGAGTDDEKLFF; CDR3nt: TGCGCCAGCAGCCCAGGGGCAGGGACGGACGATGAAAAACTGTTTTTT
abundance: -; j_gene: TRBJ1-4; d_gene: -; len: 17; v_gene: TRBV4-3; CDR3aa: CASSQDLAGRSNEKLFF; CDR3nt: TGCGCCAGCAGCCAAGATCTTGCGGGACGGTCTAATGAAAAACTGTTTTTT
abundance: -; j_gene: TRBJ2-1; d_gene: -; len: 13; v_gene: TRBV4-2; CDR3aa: CASSRPGRNEQFF; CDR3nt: TGTGCCAGCAGCCGACCGGGTCGTAATGAGCAGTTCTTC
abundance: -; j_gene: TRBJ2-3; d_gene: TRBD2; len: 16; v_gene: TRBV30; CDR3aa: CAWSPRLAVSTDTQYF; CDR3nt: TGTGCCTGGAGTCCCAGACTAGCAGTCAGCACAGATACGCAGTATTTT
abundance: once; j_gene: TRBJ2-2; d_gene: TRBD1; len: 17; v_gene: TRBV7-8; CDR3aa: CASSLGSGQGNTGELFF; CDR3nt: TGTGCCAGCAGCTTAGGATCCGGACAGGGAAACACCGGGGAGCTGTTTTTT
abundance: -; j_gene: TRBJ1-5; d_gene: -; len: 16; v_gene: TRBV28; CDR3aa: CASSSREGFGNQPQHF; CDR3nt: TGTGCCAGCAGTTCCCGGGAAGGGTTTGGCAATCAGCCCCAGCATTTT
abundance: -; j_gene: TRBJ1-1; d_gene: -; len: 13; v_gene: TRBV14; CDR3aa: CASSPILNTEAFF; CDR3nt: TGTGCCAGCAGCCCTATTCTGAACACTGAAGCTTTCTTT
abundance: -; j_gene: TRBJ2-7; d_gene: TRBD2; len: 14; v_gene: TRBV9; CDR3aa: CASSRSGGEYEQYF; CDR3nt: TGTGCCAGCAGCAGAAGCGGGGGGGAGTACGAGCAGTACTTC
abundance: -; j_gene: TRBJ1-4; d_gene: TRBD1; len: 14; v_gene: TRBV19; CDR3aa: CASSIVGQNEKLFF; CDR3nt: TGTGCCAGTAGTATTGTGGGACAGAATGAAAAACTGTTTTTT
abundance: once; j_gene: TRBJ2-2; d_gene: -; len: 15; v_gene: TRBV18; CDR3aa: CASSPPERFTGELFF; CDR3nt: TGTGCCAGCTCACCACCAGAAAGGTTCACCGGGGAGCTGTTTTTT
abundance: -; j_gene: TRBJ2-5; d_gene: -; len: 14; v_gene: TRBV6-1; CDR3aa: CASSVDGSKETQYF; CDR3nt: TGTGCCAGCAGTGTGGACGGGAGCAAAGAGACCCAGTACTTC
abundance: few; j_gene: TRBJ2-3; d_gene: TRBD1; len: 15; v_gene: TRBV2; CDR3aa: CASSDRTGGTDTQYF; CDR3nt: TGTGCCAGCAGTGATCGGACAGGGGGCACAGATACGCAGTATTTT
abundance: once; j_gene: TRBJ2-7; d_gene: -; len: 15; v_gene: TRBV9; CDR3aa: CASSVNPQGTYEQYF; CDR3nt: TGTGCCAGCAGCGTCAACCCCCAAGGAACCTACGAGCAGTACTTC
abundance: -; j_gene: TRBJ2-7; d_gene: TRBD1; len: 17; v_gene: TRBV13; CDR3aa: CASSFIKGRDRAYEQYF; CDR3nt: TGTGCCAGCAGCTTTATAAAAGGTAGGGACAGGGCATACGAGCAGTACTTC
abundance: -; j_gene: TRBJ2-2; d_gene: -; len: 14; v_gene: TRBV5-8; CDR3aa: CASSPRVNTGELFF; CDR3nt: TGTGCCAGCAGCCCGAGAGTGAACACCGGGGAGCTGTTTTTT
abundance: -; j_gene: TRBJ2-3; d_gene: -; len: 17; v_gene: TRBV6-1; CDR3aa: CASSEYGAGGDTDTQYF; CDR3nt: TGTGCCAGCAGTGAATACGGAGCGGGCGGGGACACAGATACGCAGTATTTT
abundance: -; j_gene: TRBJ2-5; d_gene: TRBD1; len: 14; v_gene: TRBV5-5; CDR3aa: CASSPTGIGETQYF; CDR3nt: TGTGCCAGCAGCCCGACAGGGATAGGGGAGACCCAGTACTTC
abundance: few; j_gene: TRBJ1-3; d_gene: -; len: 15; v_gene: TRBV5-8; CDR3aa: CASSLGAGIGNTIYF; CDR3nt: TGTGCCAGCAGCTTGGGCGCGGGGATTGGAAACACCATATATTTT
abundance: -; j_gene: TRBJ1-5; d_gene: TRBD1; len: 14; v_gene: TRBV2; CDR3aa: CASRLDRGNQPQHF; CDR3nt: TGTGCCAGCAGACTCGACAGGGGTAATCAGCCCCAGCATTTT
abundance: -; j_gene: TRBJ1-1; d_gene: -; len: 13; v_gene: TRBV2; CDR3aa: CASSAEGGTEAFF; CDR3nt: TGTGCCAGCAGTGCAGAGGGAGGGACTGAAGCTTTCTTT
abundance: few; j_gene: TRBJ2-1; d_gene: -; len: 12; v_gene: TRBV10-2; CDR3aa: CASEAFGNEQFF; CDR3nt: TGCGCCAGCGAGGCGTTCGGCAATGAGCAGTTCTTC
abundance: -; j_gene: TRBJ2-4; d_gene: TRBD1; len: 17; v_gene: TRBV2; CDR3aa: CASSGIQGAGAKNIQYF; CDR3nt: TGTGCCAGCAGCGGTATACAGGGGGCTGGGGCCAAAAACATTCAGTACTTC
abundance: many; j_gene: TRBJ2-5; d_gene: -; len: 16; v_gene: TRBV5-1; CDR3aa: CASSLGVRDGGLAQYF; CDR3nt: TGCGCCAGCAGCTTGGGCGTTCGAGACGGAGGCTTGGCCCAGTACTTC
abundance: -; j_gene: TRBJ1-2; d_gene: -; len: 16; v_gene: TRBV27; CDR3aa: CASSLLGSGRVYGYTF; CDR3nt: TGTGCCAGCAGTTTATTAGGGTCAGGGAGGGTCTATGGCTACACCTTC
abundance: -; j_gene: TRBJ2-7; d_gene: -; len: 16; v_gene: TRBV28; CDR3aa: CASSLYFLGGYYEQYF; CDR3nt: TGTGCCAGCAGTTTATATTTTCTAGGGGGATACTACGAGCAGTACTTC
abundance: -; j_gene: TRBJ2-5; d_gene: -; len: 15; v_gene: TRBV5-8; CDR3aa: CASSSGTGGQETQYF; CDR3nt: TGTGCCAGCAGCTCCGGGACTGGAGGCCAAGAGACCCAGTACTTC
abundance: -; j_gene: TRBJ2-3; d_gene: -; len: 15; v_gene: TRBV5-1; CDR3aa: CASSLSADSTDTQYF; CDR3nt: TGCGCCAGCAGCTTGTCGGCGGATAGCACAGATACGCAGTATTTT
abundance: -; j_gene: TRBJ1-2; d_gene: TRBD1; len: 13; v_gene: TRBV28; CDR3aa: CASSPQGAGGYTF; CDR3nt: TGTGCCAGCAGTCCCCAGGGGGCGGGGGGCTACACCTTC